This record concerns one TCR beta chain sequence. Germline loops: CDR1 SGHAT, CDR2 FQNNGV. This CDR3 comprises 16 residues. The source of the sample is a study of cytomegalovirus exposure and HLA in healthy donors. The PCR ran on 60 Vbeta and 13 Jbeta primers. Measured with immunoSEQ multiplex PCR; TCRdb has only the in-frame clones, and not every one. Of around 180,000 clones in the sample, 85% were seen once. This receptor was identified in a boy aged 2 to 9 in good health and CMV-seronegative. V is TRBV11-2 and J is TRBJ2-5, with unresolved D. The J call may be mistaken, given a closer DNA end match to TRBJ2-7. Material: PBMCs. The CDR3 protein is CASSPPRWAVPYEQYF. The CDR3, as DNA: TGTGCCAGCAGCCCCCCCCGGTGGGCAGTCCCCTACGAGCAGTACTTC.